Below are 3 T cell receptor beta chains sequenced from a single sample in a study of T cells in Graves' hyperthyroidism and ophthalmopathy. Amplified regions were TCR beta CDR3 sequences from RNA transcripts. The primer set for the first-round RT-PCR of the TCR CDR3 was HTBI. TCRdb used MiXCR to reprocess the multiplex PCR reads, holding one entry per CDR3 protein. The table has 600,000 to 900,000 distinct CDR3 sequences, around 17% seen once. Sequencing was carried out using blood. Receptors originate from a man between 18 and 29 years old with Graves' hyperthyroidism.

This clonotype was observed a handful of times. This chain joins TRBV10-3 and TRBJ1-2; no reliable D call. CDR3 length: 15 residues. In germline, CDR1 is ENHRY, CDR2 SYGVKD. Trimming cost V 11 bases and J 0 bases, with 19 bases left between them. CDR3 region: CASAGVGSPNYGYTF. The CDR3 region has the DNA TGTGCCTCCGCCGGCGTCGGCAGCCCTAACTATGGCTACACCTTC.

This clonotype has a count of ten or more. The chain links TRBV7-2 to TRBJ2-3, with D possibly being TRBD2 (7 bases). Looked up from germline, CDR1 is SGHTA and CDR2 is FQGNSA. V dropped 6 bases and J dropped 6 bases, with 13 bases sitting between them. This CDR3 is built from 13 residues. The CDR3 spells CASRMAGADTQYF. The CDR3 nucleotides read TGTGCCAGCAGGATGGCGGGGGCGGATACGCAGTATTTT.

This clonotype appeared a few times. V and J are TRBV25-1 and TRBJ2-7; D remains unclear. The CDR3 consists of 13 residues. V lost 3 bases and J lost 2, with 8 bases in between. CDR1 MGHDK and CDR2 SYGVNS come from the germline V gene. The DNA for the CDR3 is TGTGCCAGCAGTGACTCAGGAACCTACGAGCAGTACTTC. This sequence encodes CASSDSGTYEQYF.